This paragraph reports one T cell receptor (beta chain). This sample stems from a study of memory CD4+ T cells and cytomegalovirus serostatus. V gave up 3 bases and J gave up 0 bases, with 12 bases separating them. CDR1 is SGHRS and CDR2 is YFSETQ in the germline V gene. The CDR3 is made up of 15 amino acids. Single viable CD3+CD4+CD8-CD45RO+ cells were sorted as the memory CD4+ T cells. TCRdb keeps only in-frame clones here, not all; method: immunoSEQ multiplex PCR. The sample carries over 60,000 clones, approximately 85% recorded once. The origin of this receptor is an adult in good health and CMV-seronegative. The sequenced sample was memory CD4+ T cells from blood. J is TRBJ1-1 and V is TRBV5-1; possibly TRBD1 for D (5 bases). The CDR3 coding sequence is TGCGCCAGCAGCTCTCTTTCAGGGATGAACACTGAAGCTTTCTTT. It translates to CASSSLSGMNTEAFF.